This passage covers 19 T cell receptor beta chains from one sample sequenced in a study of cytomegalovirus exposure and HLA in healthy donors. The protocol was immunoSEQ multiplex PCR, while the TCRdb copy is restricted to in-frame clones and leaves out a portion. The table has 100,000 to 150,000 clones, 70% to 90% seen once; the top ten hold about 1.9%. The material sequenced was PBMCs. The source of these receptors is a woman younger than 35 in good health and CMV-seronegative.

This sequence joins TRBV25-1 and TRBJ1-2; D unresolved. This CDR3 spans 16 amino acids. Germline values: CDR1 MGHDK, CDR2 SYGVNS. V was shortened by 2 bases and J by 9 bases, with 22 bases between the two germline ends. The DNA of the CDR3 is TGTGCCAGCAGTGAACCACTCCCCGGCGGTTATCGGAGCTACACCTTC. It specifies CASSEPLPGGYRSYTF.

The chain is built from TRBV5-1 and TRBJ1-1; possible D gene TRBD1, 6 bases. Trimming took off 4 bases at V and 6 bases at J, with 13 bases between the two ends. The CDR3 sequence is 13 residues long. The germline V gene encodes CDR1 SGHRS and CDR2 YFSETQ. DNA of the CDR3: TGCGCCAGCAGCAAGGGGGTATCGTCTGAAGCTTTCTTT. This codes for CASSKGVSSEAFF.

The J gene is TRBJ1-4, the V gene TRBV10-3, with unresolved D. Looked up from germline, CDR1 is ENHRY and CDR2 is SYGVKD. The V gene lost 1 base and the J gene lost 8 bases, with 14 bases spanning the gap. The CDR3 contains 15 residues. CDR3 sequence reads: CAISEWRTGREKLFF. CDR3 nucleotides: TGTGCCATCAGTGAGTGGAGGACCGGACGGGAAAAACTGTTTTTT.

This clone was recorded once. As DNA, the CDR3 is TGTGCCAGCAGTTACGGGGACACCCACGGGGAGACCCAGTACTTC. Translated: CASSYGDTHGETQYF. V and J are TRBV6-6 and TRBJ2-5; TRBD1 is a possible D gene (6 bases). This CDR3 has 15 residues. V was shortened by 2 bases and J by 5 bases, with 15 bases between the two germline ends. Germline V gene lookup returns CDR1 MNHNY and CDR2 SVGAGI (reference sequence).

This chain connects TRBV7-8 to TRBJ2-7; 8 nucleotides match TRBD1. The germline V gene encodes CDR1 SGHVS and CDR2 FQNEAQ. J lost 2 bases, V lost 4 bases, and 10 bases had no gene match. The CDR3 length is 16 residues. The chain's CDR3 is CASSYPIGTGTYEQYF. The DNA for the CDR3 is TGTGCCAGCAGCTACCCGATCGGGACAGGCACCTACGAGCAGTACTTC.

This chain connects TRBV2 to TRBJ1-2, with 7 bases aligning to TRBD1. V lost 8 bases and J lost 0; bases outside the gene matches: 9. The germline V gene encodes CDR1 SNHLY and CDR2 FYNNEI. The CDR3 totals 15 residues. The CDR3 DNA follows: TGTGCCAGCCCAATTGGACAGGCAGCTAACTATGGCTACACCTTC. Its translation is CASPIGQAANYGYTF.

The gene calls are TRBV9 and TRBJ2-3, with TRBD2 matching over 10 bases. The V gene's germline CDR1 is SGDLS and CDR2 YYNGEE. Germline trimming cut 4 bases from V and 4 bases from J; bases unmatched to any gene: 12. The CDR3 is 17 residues long. DNA for the CDR3: TGTGCCAGCAGCTTCTCGAAGTCTAGCGGGGGCGCAGATACGCAGTATTTT. Protein sequence: CASSFSKSSGGADTQYF.

V is TRBV5-1 and J is TRBJ1-2, with 7 positions matching TRBD1. V dropped 2 bases and J dropped 6; count of bases not matched to a gene: 4. The CDR3 is made up of 13 amino acids. The germline CDR1 and CDR2 sequences are SGHRS and YFSETQ. The CDR3 sequence: CASSFLRGDGYTF. The CDR3 region has the DNA TGCGCCAGCAGCTTTCTCAGGGGGGATGGCTACACCTTC.

This chain joins TRBV27 and TRBJ2-7; 8 positions match TRBD1. V was pared by 0 bases and J by 2 bases, with 6 bases of the junction left unmatched. Germline-derived CDR1 and CDR2 are MNHEY and SMNVEV (reference sequence). The CDR3 runs 16 residues. The CDR3 DNA is TGTGCCAGCAGTTTATCTGGGACAGGCGCGACCTACGAGCAGTACTTC. Translated, it gives CASSLSGTGATYEQYF.

The V call is TRBV7-9, the J call TRBJ2-1, with TRBD1 matching 7 bases. Germline CDR1 and CDR2: SEHNR and FQNEAQ (reference sequence). This CDR3 spans 19 amino acids. With V trimmed by 4 bases and J by 0 bases, 15 bases remained unmatched. CDR3 amino acids: CASSSRGNQDRSSYNEQFF. CDR3 sequence (DNA): TGTGCCAGCAGCTCAAGGGGTAATCAGGACAGGAGCTCCTACAATGAGCAGTTCTTC.

This clone was detected a few times. The chain employs TRBV6-5 and TRBJ2-2; TRBD1 might be the D (6 bases). The germline gives CDR1 MNHEY, CDR2 SVGAGI. V lost 5 bases to trimming and J lost 4 bases, with 14 bases between them. CDR3 size: 15 residues. CDR3 sequence reads: CASSTRQVGTGELFF. The DNA for the CDR3 is TGTGCCAGCAGTACCCGACAGGTTGGCACCGGGGAGCTGTTTTTT.

This chain links TRBV28 with TRBJ2-7, with D uncertain. V lost 4 bases and J lost 0, with 13 bases in between. The germline V gene encodes CDR1 MDHEN and CDR2 SYDVKM. The CDR3 extends over 15 amino acids. As DNA, the CDR3 is TGTGCCAGCAGTTCCCTGGCGGCCGGCTCCTACGAGCAGTACTTC. It yields the protein CASSSLAAGSYEQYF.

The table lists this clone with a count of one. The chain combines TRBV5-4 with TRBJ2-7, with 9 bases aligning to TRBD2. The CDR3 extends over 17 amino acids. Germline trimming cut 0 bases from V and 0 bases from J; bases unmatched to any gene: 7. Germline V gene data show CDR1 as SGHNT and CDR2 as YYREEE (reference sequence). CDR3 DNA: TGTGCCAGCAGCTTGGTTATACTAGCGGGCCTCTCCTACGAGCAGTACTTC. Residues: CASSLVILAGLSYEQYF.

The chain employs TRBV5-6 and TRBJ1-1, with D perhaps TRBD1 (5 bases). This CDR3 spans 16 amino acids. V was shortened by 0 bases and J by 1 base, with 13 bases between the two germline ends. CDR1 and CDR2 (germline): SGHDT, YYEEEE. The CDR3: CASSLELGAENTEAFF. The CDR3 DNA is TGTGCCAGCAGCTTGGAATTAGGGGCTGAGAACACTGAAGCTTTCTTT.

This clone turned up a few times. V and J are TRBV13 and TRBJ2-1; D is perhaps TRBD1 (6 bases). V lost 2 bases and J 3 bases, leaving 8 bases between the germline ends. Germline-derived CDR1 and CDR2 are PRHDT and FYEKMQ (reference sequence). This CDR3 has 14 residues. CDR3 sequence: CASSLRDNYNEQFF. The CDR3, as DNA: TGTGCCAGCAGCTTAAGGGACAACTACAATGAGCAGTTCTTC.

The gene calls are TRBV4-2 and TRBJ2-1, with TRBD2 as a possible D gene (5 bases). V gave up 0 bases and J gave up 7 bases, with 19 bases separating them. Germline CDR1 reads LGHNA; CDR2 reads YNFKEQ. This CDR3 comprises 17 residues. The DNA of the CDR3 is TGTGCCAGCAGCCAAGATCGGAGCAGTGCCTCGGGGAATGAGCAGTTCTTC. This encodes CASSQDRSSASGNEQFF.

V usage is TRBV6-5 and J usage is TRBJ2-5, with a weak D call TRBD2 (7 bases). This CDR3 is 15 amino acids long. Between the trimmed V and J ends, which lost 7 bases and 5 bases, there was a span of 20 bases. Germline assignment: CDR1 MNHEY and CDR2 SVGAGI. The DNA for the CDR3 is TGTGCCAGCATAAATACGGGGGGCCTTGGTGAGACCCAGTACTTC. Its translation is CASINTGGLGETQYF.

The chain joins TRBV11-3 to TRBJ2-5; unclear D gene. Germline V gene sequence: CDR1 SGHNT, CDR2 YENEEA. V was shortened by 2 bases and J by 1 base, with 5 bases between the two germline ends. The CDR3 has 13 amino acids. The CDR3 coding sequence is TGTGCCAGCAGCTTAACAGTCCAAGAGACCCAGTACTTC. It codes for CASSLTVQETQYF.

The V and J genes are TRBV5-4 and TRBJ2-7; D gene uncertain. Germline values: CDR1 SGHNT, CDR2 YYREEE (reference sequence). V was pared by 2 bases and J by 0 bases, with 6 bases between. This CDR3 contains 13 residues. The DNA of the CDR3 is TGTGCCAGCAGCTTAGAGAGCTCCTACGAGCAGTACTTC. This gives the protein CASSLESSYEQYF.